This TCR beta chain was identified in a study of control samples from healthy donors and cancer patients. TCRdb's copy holds only in-frame clones and misses some; the assay was immunoSEQ multiplex PCR. The sample holds roughly 52,000 clones, roughly 96% seen once. CDR1 and CDR2 from the germline V gene are ENHRY and SYGVKD. Trimming pared 3 bases from V and 4 bases from J, leaving 7 bases between. The CDR3 is 13 amino acids. Source material: blood. The TCR originated in a man aged 25-40 years in good health. The chain is built from TRBV10-3 and TRBJ1-5; D call uncertain. CDR3 nucleotides: TGTGCCATCAGTGATTCGGGAAATCAGCCCCAGCATTTT. As protein: CAISDSGNQPQHF.